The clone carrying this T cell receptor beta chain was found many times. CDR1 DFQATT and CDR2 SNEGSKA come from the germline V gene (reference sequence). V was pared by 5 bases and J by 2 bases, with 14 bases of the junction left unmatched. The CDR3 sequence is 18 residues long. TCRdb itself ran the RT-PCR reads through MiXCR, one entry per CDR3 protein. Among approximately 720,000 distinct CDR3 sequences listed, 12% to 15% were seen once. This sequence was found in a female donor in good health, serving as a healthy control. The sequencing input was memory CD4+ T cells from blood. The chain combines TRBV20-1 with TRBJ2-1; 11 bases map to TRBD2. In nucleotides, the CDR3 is TGCAGTGCTCAGAAGGGACTAGCGGTCTATTTCACCTACAATGAGCAGTTCTTC. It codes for CSAQKGLAVYFTYNEQFF.